This TCR beta chain was recorded in a study of human T cells and chemical hapten exposure. Regarding the study as a whole: Alopecia in all donors means immunity may differ from healthy individuals.

This CDR3 has 11 residues. Germline V gene sequence: CDR1 MNHEY, CDR2 SVGEGT. Between the trimmed V and J ends, which lost 7 bases and 6 bases, there was a span of 9 bases. The time point here: patch test 1, 2 weeks after DPC sensitization. Treatment meaning: therapeutic diphenylcyclopropenone sensitization with weekly scalp DPC. Extraction yielded total RNA from whole blood (unfractionated). This clonotype was counted at least ten times. Its target is not known. TCRdb reanalysed the RACE reads using MiXCR and keeps one entry per CDR3 protein. The profile covers approximately 400,000 distinct CDR3 sequences, with 4.8% appearing a single time and approximately 2.5% taken by the ten largest.

The J gene is TRBJ1-1, the V gene TRBV6-2 or TRBV6-3; possible D gene TRBD1, 5 bases. This receptor was obtained from a woman in her forties or fifties with alopecia areata. Some clones in this sample may be carry-over from other donors' samples. The sample was whole blood, taken in connection with sensitization to the hapten diphenylcyclopropenone (DPC). The CDR3 region has the DNA TGTGCCAGCACGCAGGGCCCTGAAGCTTTCTTT. This translates into CASTQGPEAFF.